The rows below give T cell receptor beta chains drawn from one sample of a study of T cells expressing NK-cell markers. Using the 5' RACE reads, TCRdb records one entry per CDR3 protein without DNA. The sample holds 500,000 to 600,000 distinct CDR3 sequences. Sequencing used blood T cells: a sorted CD56 or NKG2C T cell subset, CD4+ or CD8+ T cells, or bulk PBMC T cells (not recorded which). The origin of the receptors is a man in his late teens or twenties in good health. Both conserved end residues are part of each CDR3.

CDR3	V	J
CASSYVRGGEQFF	TRBV6-5	TRBJ2-1
CSAAGTGGDSTYEQYF	TRBV20-1	TRBJ2-7
CASNGLAGLNEQFF	TRBV6-2/TRBV6-3	TRBJ2-1
CATSRDGLLNTGELFF	TRBV15	TRBJ2-2
CASSPTGVSSDTEAFF	TRBV12-3/TRBV12-4	TRBJ1-1
CSVESDVVATGYEQYF	TRBV29-1	TRBJ2-7
CASSQRQTDTQYF	TRBV11-3	TRBJ2-3
CASRLPGGSGTKNIQYF	TRBV7-2	TRBJ2-4
CASSQDVTKETQYF	TRBV4-2	TRBJ2-5
CASSPVDSGANVLTF	TRBV6-1	TRBJ2-6
CASSRPGLTYEQYF	TRBV7-2	TRBJ2-7
CASSPPGLANNEQFF	TRBV12-3/TRBV12-4	TRBJ2-1
CASSQRVTDTQYF	TRBV4-3	TRBJ2-3
CASSPTRGSGSYNEQFF	TRBV4-1	TRBJ2-1
CSVEPAGLYNEQFF	TRBV29-1	TRBJ2-1
CASSLDFRGATGELFF	TRBV5-1	TRBJ2-2